This TCR beta chain was profiled in a study of OX40 agonist ivuxolimab in advanced cancers. At the level of the study: Patients receiving dose escalation had hepatocellular carcinoma, melanoma, renal cell or head and neck cancer. Whole-study findings and limits: Averaged across samples, CD8+ T cells carried more expanded clones than CD4+ did.

Patients were ruled out by autoimmune disease history or systemic immunosuppression. About this clone: What it binds is unknown.

Per the germline V gene, CDR1 is LNHDA and CDR2 is SQIVND (reference sequence). Trimming pared 4 bases from V and 4 bases from J, leaving 16 bases between. The length of the CDR3 is 16 residues. This table comes from immunoSEQ multiplex PCR, and its TCRdb copy is limited to in-frame clones, with some not included. The table has about 88,000 clones, just under 90% seen once. The sequencing used CD4+ or CD8+ T cells sorted from blood, collected in a trial of the OX40 agonist ivuxolimab. This chain uses TRBV19 with TRBJ1-4; no clear D gene. The sequence came from an adult with an advanced solid tumor such as melanoma, head and neck, liver or kidney cancer. CDR3 DNA: TGTGCCAGTAGTACCCGTGGCTTGTCTAGTAATGAAAAACTGTTTTTT. Protein sequence: CASSTRGLSSNEKLFF.